This TCR beta chain appears in the sequencing data of a study of blood T cell repertoires in COVID-19. Study information: Nucleic acid was either cDNA or gDNA, and it came from T cells, B-cell-depleted T cells, or PBMCs.

Using immunoSEQ multiplex PCR, the repertoire was profiled, and TCRdb retains in-frame clones only, with some absent. Among 140,000 or so clones listed, 85% to 90% were seen once. The junction had 15 bases not matched to a gene; V was cut back by 4 bases and J by 13 bases. The CDR3 has 16 residues. In germline, CDR1 is MNHEY, CDR2 SVGEGT. This clone was seen once. Sequences were obtained from peripheral blood. This chain links TRBV6-2 or TRBV6-3 with TRBJ1-6, with 8 bases aligning to TRBD1. The sequence was obtained from a man between 50 and 59 years old who had recovered from COVID-19. The CDR3 protein is CASSFPGDRGFRPLHF. CDR3 sequence (DNA): TGTGCCAGCAGTTTTCCCGGAGACAGGGGCTTTAGGCCCCTCCACTTT.